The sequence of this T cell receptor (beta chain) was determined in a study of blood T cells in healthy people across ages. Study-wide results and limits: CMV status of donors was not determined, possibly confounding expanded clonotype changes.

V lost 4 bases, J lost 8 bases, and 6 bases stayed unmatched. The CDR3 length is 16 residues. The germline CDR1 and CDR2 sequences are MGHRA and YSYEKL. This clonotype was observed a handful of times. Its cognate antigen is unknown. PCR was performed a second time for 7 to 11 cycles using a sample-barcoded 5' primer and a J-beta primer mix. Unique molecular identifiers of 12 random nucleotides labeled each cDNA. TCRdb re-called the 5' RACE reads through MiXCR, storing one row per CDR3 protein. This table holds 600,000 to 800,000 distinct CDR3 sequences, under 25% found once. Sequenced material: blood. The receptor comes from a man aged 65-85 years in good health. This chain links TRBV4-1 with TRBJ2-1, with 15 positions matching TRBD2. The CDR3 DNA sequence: TGCGCCAGCAGCCCCGGGACTAGCGGGAGGATAGATGAGCAGTTCTTC. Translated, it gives CASSPGTSGRIDEQFF.